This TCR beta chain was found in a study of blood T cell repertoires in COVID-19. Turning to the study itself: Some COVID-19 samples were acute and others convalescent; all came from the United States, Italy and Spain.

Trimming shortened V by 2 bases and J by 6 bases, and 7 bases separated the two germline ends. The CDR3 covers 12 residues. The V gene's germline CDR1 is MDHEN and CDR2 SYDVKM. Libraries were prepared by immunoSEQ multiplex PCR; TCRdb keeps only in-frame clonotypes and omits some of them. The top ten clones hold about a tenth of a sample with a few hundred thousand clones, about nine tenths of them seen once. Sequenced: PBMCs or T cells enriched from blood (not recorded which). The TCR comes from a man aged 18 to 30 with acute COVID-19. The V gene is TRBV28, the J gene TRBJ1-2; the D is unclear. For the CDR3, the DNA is TGTGCCAGCAGTTTAAACCTAAATGGCTACACCTTC. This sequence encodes CASSLNLNGYTF.